Sequencing of this T cell receptor beta chain was carried out in a study of blood T cell repertoires in COVID-19 (dated by TCRdb to the early 2020s). About the study as a whole: The collaborator samples originated in the United States, Italy and Spain and spanned the acute and convalescent phases of COVID-19. Sample metadata almost always included a de-identified subject ID, COVID-19 status, age in years and sex. Subjects who had been exposed to COVID-19, were actively infected with it, or had recovered from it provided the deeply sampled blood TCRbeta repertoires that made up the dataset. The material from the prospective study consisted of cDNA or gDNA derived from T cells, B-cell-depleted T cells, or PBMCs. The samples were drawn from the first 160 participants of the ongoing ImmuneRACE study and from some 1,300 subjects provided by 6 global collaborators. The repertoires were made available in a free public database intended to serve as a resource for research on the immune response to SARS-CoV-2. HLA class I and class II types, where available, came from metadata supplied by the sample provider rather than from assay-based typing. What the research found in general, with its limitations: The amount of clinical and demographic metadata varied by source and participant and was provided uncurated.

V is clipped by 4 bases and J by 1 base, and the sequence between their germline boundaries is 5 bases long. Including cysteine and phenylalanine, the CDR3 has 13 amino acids. This entry keeps only the CDR3 DNA: 39 bases, framed from base 1. According to the germline V gene, CDR1 reads SGHTA and CDR2 reads FQGTGA. Concerning this clone: Its antigen target is currently unknown. No base quality values were provided; no much bigger clone lies one nucleotide off.

The collaborating institutions used their own protocols to collect whole blood in K2EDTA tubes. Collaborator samples were shipped for TCRbeta analysis as frozen whole blood, isolated PBMCs, or DNA extracted from either sample type. TCRbeta CDR3 regions were amplified from genomic DNA using the immunoSEQ Assay, a bias-controlled multiplex PCR. The paper's processing steps were these. The number of nucleated cells in each sample was estimated by amplification of reference gene primers within the assay. To quantify the absolute abundance of each unique TCRbeta CDR3 rearrangement, sequence reads were collapsed and filtered. For each sample, productive Simpson clonality was calculated as the square root of Simpson's diversity index across productive rearrangements. Not all clones reach the TCRdb copy of this immuneACCESS table, which keeps in-frame sequences only. Checked studies attribute under half of the gap to unresolved V genes and leave the rest unexplained. The D gene and trimming were derived from the DNA, and the V and J assignments and clone size from that table. This sample has about 90,000 clones in its table, and about 91% of those were observed once. The ten largest clonotypes hold 0.35% to 0.5% of the sample.

This receptor was taken from a man in his 60s with acute or convalescent COVID-19. Material for sequencing was peripheral blood. This sequence uses TRBV7-3 and TRBJ1-3; the D gene lacks a confident call. At the DNA level, the sequence is TGTGCCAGCAGCTCGTCTTCTGGAAACACCATATATTTT. This codes for CASSSSSGNTIYF.